The T cell receptor (beta chain) under discussion was sequenced for a study of blood T cell repertoires in COVID-19. About the research overall: Whether acute or convalescent, the COVID-19 samples came from the United States, Italy and Spain. Sources were T cells, B-cell-depleted T cells, or PBMCs; the material itself was cDNA or gDNA.

Original processing methods: Reference gene primer amplification gave nucleated cell count estimates. Some clones are missing from TCRdb's copy, which holds only in-frame ones; the method was immunoSEQ multiplex PCR. V, J and clone size are those of that table, while D and trimming were read from the DNA. The sample lists about 260,000 clones; about 86% were seen once. V dropped 3 bases and J dropped 5; count of bases not matched to a gene: 11. Germline V gene lookup returns CDR1 GTSNPN and CDR2 SVGIG (reference sequence). The CDR3 extends over 15 amino acids. This clone was counted a single time. The sequence was collected from a man aged 18 to 29 with active or convalescent COVID-19. The sequencing input was peripheral blood. The genes are TRBV30 and TRBJ2-5; TRBD2 matches 8 bases. The DNA of the CDR3 is TGTGCCTGGAGACCCTTAGCGGGGTGGGAGGAGACCCAGTACTTC. As protein: CAWRPLAGWEETQYF.